This T cell receptor (beta chain) was captured by sequencing in a study of tumor-infiltrating lymphocytes in oesophageal squamous cell carcinoma. CDR3 size: 12 residues. The germline gives CDR1 WSHSY, CDR2 SAAADI. TCRdb reanalysed the PCR reads using MiXCR and keeps one entry per CDR3 protein. The sample contains about 15,000 distinct CDR3 sequences, around half of which appear only once. Sequencing was carried out using esophageal tumor tissue. The chain combines TRBV10-2 with TRBJ2-1; D call uncertain. The better agreement between TRBJ2-7 and the DNA end casts doubt on the J call. This TCR derives from a female donor with esophageal squamous cell carcinoma. The CDR3 here is CASSQRGYEQYF. The CDR3 nucleotides are TGCGCCAGCTCTCAGCGTGGCTACGAGCAGTACTTC.